This paragraph covers one TCR beta chain sequence. Its target is not known. TCRdb analysed the reads with MiXCR anew, one entry per CDR3 protein. The table shows 750,000 to 900,000 distinct CDR3 sequences, with just under 30% occurring only once. V was shortened by 5 bases and J by 1 base, with 14 bases between the two germline ends. The CDR3 length is 15 residues. Germline assignment: CDR1 SEHNR and CDR2 FQNEAQ (reference sequence). The data belong to a study of T cell repertoires in cytomegalovirus infection. Study in general: The public TCR beta signatures pointed to both CMV infection and matching HLA type.

The receptor was isolated from a human donor in good health (CMV status not recorded). Some clones in this sample may be carry-over from other donors' samples. The chain combines TRBV7-9 with TRBJ2-5, with D possibly matching TRBD1 (5 bases). Here the sequenced sample was cultured CD8+ T cells from PBMCs, taken from culture after CMV antigen stimulation. The CDR3 DNA follows: TGTGCCAGCAGCCTCCTCCTGACAGCCCAAGAGACCCAGTACTTC. Translated: CASSLLLTAQETQYF.